The 22 T cell receptor beta chains below were found in one sample sequenced in a study of cytomegalovirus exposure and HLA in healthy donors (dated by TCRdb to the late 2010s). The method behind the library was the immunoSEQ multiplex PCR assay. For the multiplex PCR, a mixture combining 60 forward primers for TCR Vbeta segments and 13 reverse primers for TCR Jbeta segments was used. As stored in TCRdb, this immuneACCESS dataset retains in-frame rearrangements with V and J assigned. A fraction of the clones does not appear; measured against another copy, unresolved V genes explain less than half of the discrepancy, and the remainder lacks a known reason. Counted in this sample were about 120,000 clones; approximately 80% of them appeared once. Less than 15% of the sample rests with the top ten. The sequenced material came from PBMCs. These receptors originate from a woman aged 40 to 55 in good health and CMV-seropositive.

This clone was counted only a few times. This sequence joins TRBV6-1 and TRBJ1-4; D might be TRBD1 (6 bases). V lost 4 bases, J lost 6 bases, and 15 bases lay in between. CDR3 length: 15 amino acids. The germline V gene has CDR1 MNHNS and CDR2 SASEGT. CDR3 DNA sequence: TGTGCCAGCAGTGCCAACAGGGCGGGGGATGAAAAACTGTTTTTT. Its protein product is CASSANRAGDEKLFF.

The chain uses TRBV6-5 and TRBJ1-5, with a possible D match to TRBD1 (6 bases). Trimming stripped 6 bases from V and 4 bases from J, with 13 bases between. Germline values: CDR1 MNHEY, CDR2 SVGAGI. This CDR3 is 14 amino acids long. The CDR3 sequence: CASSGWGPNQPQHF. The CDR3 region has the DNA TGTGCCAGCAGCGGGTGGGGGCCGAATCAGCCCCAGCATTTT.

This chain uses TRBV2 with TRBJ1-4, with TRBD1 matching over 9 bases. In germline, CDR1 is SNHLY, CDR2 FYNNEI. Trimming cost V 4 bases and J 8 bases; bases outside gene matches: 11. The CDR3 loop spans 16 amino acids. CDR3 sequence: CASSVSFGTGSEKLFF. In DNA form, the CDR3 reads TGTGCCAGCAGTGTGAGTTTCGGGACAGGGAGCGAAAAACTGTTTTTT. The full variable domain, its missing parts supplied by reference TRBV2 and TRBJ1-4, is EPEVTQTPSHQVTQMGQEVILRCVPISNHLYFYWYRQILGQKVEFLVSFYNNEISEKSEIFDDQFSVERPDGSNFTLKIRSTKLEDSAMYFCASSVSFGTGSEKLFFGSGTQLSVL.

The genes are TRBV6-5 and TRBJ1-6; D not certain. Germline V CDR1 and CDR2: MNHEY, SVGAGI. The CDR3 is 12 residues long. Trimming stripped 5 bases from V and 13 bases from J, with 12 bases between. CDR3 protein: CASSPSGIPLHF. The CDR3 DNA follows: TGTGCCAGCAGTCCGAGTGGTATCCCCCTCCACTTT.

The table lists this clone with a few counts. The CDR3 DNA reads TGCGCCAGCAGCTTGAGCGGGGGGGCCCGAGAGCAGTTCTTC. This gives the protein CASSLSGGAREQFF. This sequence joins TRBV5-1 and TRBJ2-1; 10 bases map to TRBD2. The CDR3 is 14 residues long. The V segment lost 1 base and the J segment 10 bases; nucleotides outside the gene matches: 5. In germline, CDR1 is SGHRS, CDR2 YFSETQ. The whole variable domain, filled in from reference TRBV5-1 and TRBJ2-1, reads KAGVTQTPRYLIKTRGQQVTLSCSPISGHRSVSWYQQTPGQGLQFLFEYFSETQRNKGNFPGRFSGRQFSNSRSEMNVSTLELGDSALYLCASSLSGGAREQFFGPGTRLTVL.

This clone was counted only a few times. The rearrangement links TRBV6-6 to TRBJ2-5, with 9 bases fitting TRBD1. This CDR3 is 15 amino acids long. Looked up from germline, CDR1 is MNHNY and CDR2 is SVGAGI (reference sequence). After removal of 4 bases from V and 5 bases from J, the junction contained 8 bases not matched to a gene. CDR3 in amino acids: CASSFGTGQLETQYF. CDR3 DNA: TGTGCCAGCAGTTTCGGGACAGGGCAATTGGAGACCCAGTACTTC.

This chain uses TRBV6-6 with TRBJ1-4; D uncertain. Germline V gives CDR1 MNHNY, CDR2 SVGAGI (reference sequence). The CDR3 contains 13 residues. The germline V and J ends were trimmed by 7 bases and 1 base, with 7 bases remaining between them. The CDR3: CASNEGTNEKLFF. As DNA, the CDR3 is TGTGCCAGCAACGAGGGAACTAATGAAAAACTGTTTTTT.

The V gene is TRBV6-6, the J gene TRBJ1-2, with a tentative D call TRBD1 (5 bases). CDR1 MNHNY and CDR2 SVGAGI come from the germline V gene (reference sequence). The ends were cut back, 5 bases at V and 4 bases at J, with 20 bases in the middle. This CDR3 comprises 16 residues. CDR3 nucleotide sequence: TGTGCCAGCAGTGGCCAGCTCCCAGGGATTACCTATGGCTACACCTTC. This sequence encodes CASSGQLPGITYGYTF.

The chain has TRBV20-1 and TRBJ1-1; no clear D gene. This CDR3 contains 10 residues. Germline V gene lookup returns CDR1 DFQATT and CDR2 SNEGSKA (reference sequence). The V and J ends lost 7 bases and 8 bases respectively, with 11 bases between them. Written as DNA, the CDR3 is TGCAGTGTTTCACAAAGAGAAGCTTTCTTT. Protein product: CSVSQREAFF.

The DNA of the CDR3 is TGTGCCAGCAGGGGGACAGGGAGAATGGCTTTCTTT. This sequence encodes CASRGTGRMAFF. V usage is TRBV2 and J usage is TRBJ1-1, with 9 bases that match TRBD1. Looked up from germline, CDR1 is SNHLY and CDR2 is FYNNEI. J gave up 11 bases and V 6 bases, and 7 bases lay outside the gene matches. The length of the CDR3 is 12 residues.

The chain has TRBV30 and TRBJ1-6; D remains ambiguous. Germline CDR1 GTSNPN, CDR2 SVGIG (reference sequence). The ends were cut back, 3 bases at V and 0 bases at J, with 9 bases in the middle. The CDR3 is 15 residues long. The DNA of the CDR3 is TGTGCCTGGAGGGGCATACTCTCCTATAATTCACCCCTCCACTTT. It encodes CAWRGILSYNSPLHF.

V usage is TRBV7-2 and J usage is TRBJ1-2; D is unclear. V lost 3 bases to trimming and J lost 4 bases, with 6 bases between them. The CDR3 contains 12 residues. Germline CDR1 reads SGHTA; CDR2 reads FQGNSA. The CDR3 is CASSFEAYGYTF. The CDR3 DNA sequence: TGTGCCAGCAGCTTTGAAGCCTATGGCTACACCTTC.

The J gene is TRBJ1-6, the V gene TRBV4-1; 8 bases line up with TRBD1. V lost 5 bases, J lost 10 bases, and 10 bases stayed unmatched. Germline V gene sequence: CDR1 MGHRA, CDR2 YSYEKL. This CDR3 region has 15 residues. The CDR3 DNA reads TGCGCCAGCAGCACCTGGACAGGGAGGGACTCACCCCTCCACTTT. Protein sequence: CASSTWTGRDSPLHF.

The gene calls are TRBV5-1 and TRBJ2-7; possibly TRBD1 for D (6 bases). This CDR3 is 14 amino acids long. The V end was cut by 4 bases, the J end by 0 bases, with 11 bases between. Per germline, CDR1 SGHRS and CDR2 YFSETQ. The CDR3 sequence: CASSPGTISYEQYF. DNA of the CDR3: TGCGCCAGCAGCCCGGGGACAATCTCCTACGAGCAGTACTTC.

CDR3 sequence: CASSMDSYGYTF. CDR3 nucleotide sequence: TGTGCCAGCAGCATGGACAGCTATGGCTACACCTTC. The rearrangement joins TRBV5-4 to TRBJ1-2; weak D call: TRBD1 (6 bases). This CDR3 has 12 residues. V gave up 4 bases and J gave up 4 bases, with 8 bases separating them. Germline assignment: CDR1 SGHNT and CDR2 YYREEE (reference sequence).

In DNA, the CDR3 is TGTGCCTGGGCCTCGGCGGGAGCGGGGGGCCGCACAGATACGCAGTATTTT. Amino acids: CAWASAGAGGRTDTQYF. This rearrangement joins TRBV30 to TRBJ2-3; 9 nucleotides align to TRBD2. The CDR3 covers 17 residues. V gave up 5 bases and J gave up 1 base; unmatched junction bases: 13. Germline CDR1 and CDR2: GTSNPN and SVGIG (reference sequence).

This chain links TRBV27 with TRBJ1-2; TRBD1 matches 8 bases. Germline V gives CDR1 MNHEY, CDR2 SMNVEV (reference sequence). The CDR3 covers 14 residues. Trimming at V came to 3 bases and at J to 3 bases, leaving 3 bases not matched to a gene. For the CDR3, the DNA is TGTGCCAGCAGTTTTGGACAGGGCGACTATGGCTACACCTTC. Protein: CASSFGQGDYGYTF.

This rearrangement joins TRBV7-9 to TRBJ1-3; TRBD1 agrees at 7 bases. The germline gives CDR1 SEHNR, CDR2 FQNEAQ (reference sequence). This CDR3 contains 15 residues. The ends lost 1 base at V and 2 bases at J; junction bases unmatched: 2. In DNA, the CDR3 is TGTGCCAGCAGCTTAGGACAGGGACCTGGAAACACCATATATTTT. This gives the protein CASSLGQGPGNTIYF.

This sequence joins TRBV4-2 and TRBJ1-2; 8 nucleotides match TRBD1. CDR3 length: 15 amino acids. The V gene's germline CDR1 is LGHNA and CDR2 YNFKEQ. V was pared by 2 bases and J by 8 bases, with 10 bases of the junction left unmatched. CDR3 in DNA: TGTGCCAGCAGCCAAACGACAGGGGTTCTGCTAGGCTACACCTTC. Protein product: CASSQTTGVLLGYTF.

The chain combines TRBV6-5 with TRBJ1-1, with D possibly matching TRBD1 (5 bases). Between the trimmed V and J ends, which lost 2 bases and 8 bases, there was a span of 9 bases. Looked up from germline, CDR1 is MNHEY and CDR2 is SVGAGI. The length of the CDR3 is 12 residues. The CDR3 reads CASSYTRGEAFF. CDR3 DNA sequence: TGTGCCAGCAGTTACACGCGGGGGGAAGCTTTCTTT.

The rearrangement uses TRBV30 and TRBJ1-5, with 9 bases that match TRBD1. The length of the CDR3 is 15 residues. The trim removed 2 bases at V and 13 bases at J, leaving 15 bases unmatched. CDR1 is GTSNPN and CDR2 is SVGIG in the germline V gene (reference sequence). The CDR3 DNA is TGTGCCTGGAGTAAGGGACAGGGCGGTCTGGTGGGGCAGCATTTT. As protein: CAWSKGQGGLVGQHF. Filled out from reference TRBV30 and TRBJ1-5, the complete variable domain reads SQTIHQWPATLVQPVGSPLSLECTVEGTSNPNLYWYRQAAGRGLQLLFYSVGIGQISSEVPQNLSASRPQDRQFILSSKKLLLSDSGFYLCAWSKGQGGLVGQHFGDGTRLSIL.

The V call is TRBV7-2, the J call TRBJ1-1; D not resolved. The CDR3 length is 15 residues. The germline V gene has CDR1 SGHTA and CDR2 FQGNSA. V was cut by 1 base and J by 0 bases, with 9 bases left in between. The CDR3 is CASSLEGGLNTEAFF. The CDR3, as DNA: TGTGCCAGCAGCTTAGAAGGCGGCTTGAACACTGAAGCTTTCTTT.